This T cell receptor (beta chain) originates from a study of human T cells and chemical hapten exposure. Trimming cost V 1 base and J 2 bases, with 14 bases left between them. CDR1 DFQATT and CDR2 SNEGSKA come from the germline V gene (reference sequence). This CDR3 spans 16 amino acids. TCRdb itself ran the RACE reads through MiXCR, one entry per CDR3 protein. The table shows roughly 260,000 distinct CDR3 sequences, with about 8.6% occurring only once. The sample's time point: pre-sensitization, week 0. Sample treatment: therapeutic diphenylcyclopropenone sensitization with weekly scalp DPC. Material: whole blood, obtained in connection with sensitization to the hapten diphenylcyclopropenone (DPC). The J gene is TRBJ2-2, the V gene TRBV20-1; D might be TRBD2 (6 bases). This sequence originates from a woman between 40 and 55 years old with alopecia areata. Some clones in this sample may be carry-over from other donors' samples. The CDR3 coding sequence is TGCAGTGCTAGAGGGCCTAGGGACTTAAACACCGGGGAGCTGTTTTTT. Encoded protein: CSARGPRDLNTGELFF.